This T cell receptor beta chain originates from a study of graft-versus-host responses after intestinal transplantation. Across the whole study: All of the recipients had induction that used anti-thymocyte globulin, then tacrolimus and steroids for two to three years. Notes on the study in general: Graft-donor T cell macrochimerism coincided with high graft-versus-host to host-versus-graft clonal ratios in allografts. There was an association between peak levels of circulating GvH clones and early post-transplant HvG declines. GvH clones were identified in recipient marrow, with some first appearing in ileum or blood.

The repertoire was sequenced with immunoSEQ multiplex PCR; TCRdb's copy has only in-frame clones and lacks some. The sample shows some 120,000 clones, 90% of them seen only once. Trimming stripped 0 bases from V and 4 bases from J, with 17 bases between. Germline V gene data show CDR1 as SGDLS and CDR2 as YYNGEE. The CDR3 is 18 amino acids. For this clone: The antigen is not known.

This clonotype originated in a human donor who received an intestinal transplant. The chain has TRBV9 and TRBJ2-6, with D tentatively TRBD2 (5 bases). The source material was unstimulated CD4+ T cells sorted from spleen or lymph node cells, sampled before intestinal transplant. CDR3 in amino acids: CASSVAPTRSGGANVLTF. The CDR3 DNA follows: TGTGCCAGCAGCGTAGCTCCCACTCGTTCGGGGGGGGCCAACGTCCTGACTTTC.